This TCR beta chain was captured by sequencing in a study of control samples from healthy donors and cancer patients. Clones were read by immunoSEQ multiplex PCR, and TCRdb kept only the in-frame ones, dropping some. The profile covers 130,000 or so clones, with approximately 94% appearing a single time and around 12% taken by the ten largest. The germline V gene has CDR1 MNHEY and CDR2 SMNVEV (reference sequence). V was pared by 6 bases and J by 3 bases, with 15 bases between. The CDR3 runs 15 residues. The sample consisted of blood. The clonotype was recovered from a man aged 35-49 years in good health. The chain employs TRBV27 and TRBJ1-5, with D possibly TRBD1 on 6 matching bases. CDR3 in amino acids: CASRPITGPNQPQHF. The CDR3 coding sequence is TGTGCCAGCAGACCAATTACAGGGCCCAATCAGCCCCAGCATTTT.